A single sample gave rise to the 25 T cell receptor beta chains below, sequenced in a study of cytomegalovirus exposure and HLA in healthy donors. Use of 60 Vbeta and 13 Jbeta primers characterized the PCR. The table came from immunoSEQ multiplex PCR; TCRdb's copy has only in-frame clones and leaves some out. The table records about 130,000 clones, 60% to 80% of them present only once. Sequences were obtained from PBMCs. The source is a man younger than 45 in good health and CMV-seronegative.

The CDR3 is CAISEATGTANEKLFF. For the CDR3, the DNA is TGTGCCATCAGTGAGGCAACCGGGACAGCCAATGAAAAACTGTTTTTT. V is TRBV10-3 and J is TRBJ1-4, with 7 positions matching TRBD1. The trim removed 2 bases at V and 5 bases at J, leaving 8 bases unmatched. The CDR3 covers 16 residues. Germline lookup yields CDR1 ENHRY and CDR2 SYGVKD.

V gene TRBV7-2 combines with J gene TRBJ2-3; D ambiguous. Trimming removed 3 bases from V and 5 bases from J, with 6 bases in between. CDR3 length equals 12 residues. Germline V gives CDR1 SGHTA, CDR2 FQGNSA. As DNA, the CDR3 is TGTGCCAGCAGCTTTAGGAGAGATACGCAGTATTTT. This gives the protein CASSFRRDTQYF.

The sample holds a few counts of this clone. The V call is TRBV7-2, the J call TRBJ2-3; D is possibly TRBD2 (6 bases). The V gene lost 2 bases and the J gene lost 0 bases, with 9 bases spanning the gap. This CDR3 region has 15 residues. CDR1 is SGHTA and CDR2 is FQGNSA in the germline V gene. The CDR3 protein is CASSLSSGSTDTQYF. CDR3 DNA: TGTGCCAGCAGCTTAAGTAGCGGTAGCACAGATACGCAGTATTTT.

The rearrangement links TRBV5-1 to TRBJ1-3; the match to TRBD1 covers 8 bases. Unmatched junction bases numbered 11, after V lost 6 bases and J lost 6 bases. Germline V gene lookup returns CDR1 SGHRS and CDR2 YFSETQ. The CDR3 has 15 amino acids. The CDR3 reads CASTPDRGLANTIYF. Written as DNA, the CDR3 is TGCGCCAGCACCCCCGACAGGGGCCTGGCAAACACCATATATTTT.

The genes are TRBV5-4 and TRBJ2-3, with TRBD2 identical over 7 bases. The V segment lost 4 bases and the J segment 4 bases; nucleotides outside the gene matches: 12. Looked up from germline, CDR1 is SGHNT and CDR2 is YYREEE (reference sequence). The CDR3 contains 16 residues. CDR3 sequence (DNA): TGTGCCAGCAGCGTCGGGCTAGCGGTACGTTCAGATACGCAGTATTTT. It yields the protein CASSVGLAVRSDTQYF.

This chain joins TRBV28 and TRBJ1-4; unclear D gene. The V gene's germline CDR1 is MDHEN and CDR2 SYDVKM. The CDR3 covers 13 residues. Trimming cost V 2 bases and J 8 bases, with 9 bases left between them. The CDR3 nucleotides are TGTGCCAGCAGTTTAGTGGGTAGCGAAAAACTGTTTTTT. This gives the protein CASSLVGSEKLFF.

CDR3 nucleotides: TGTGCCAGCAGTTTATCGGCAGGGGGCCAAGCTTTCTTT. Its translation is CASSLSAGGQAFF. V and J are TRBV27 and TRBJ1-1; TRBD1 matches at 8 bases. This CDR3 is 13 amino acids long. With V trimmed by 0 bases and J by 9 bases, 3 bases remained unmatched. Germline CDR1 is MNHEY and CDR2 is SMNVEV (reference sequence).

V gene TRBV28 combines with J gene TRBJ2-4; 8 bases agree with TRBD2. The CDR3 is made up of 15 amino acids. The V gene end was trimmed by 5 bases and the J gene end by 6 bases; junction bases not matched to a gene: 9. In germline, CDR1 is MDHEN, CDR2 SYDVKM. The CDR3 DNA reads TGTGCCAGCAGTAAGGAGATCGCGGGAGGAAACATTCAGTACTTC. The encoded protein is CASSKEIAGGNIQYF.

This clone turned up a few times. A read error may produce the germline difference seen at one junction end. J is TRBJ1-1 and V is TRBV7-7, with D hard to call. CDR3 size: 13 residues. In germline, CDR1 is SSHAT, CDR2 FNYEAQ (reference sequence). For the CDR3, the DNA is TGTGCTAGCAGCTTGACACCGAACACTGAAGCTTTCTTT. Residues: CASSLTPNTEAFF. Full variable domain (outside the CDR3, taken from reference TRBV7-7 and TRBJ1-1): GAGVSQSPRYKVTKRGQDVTLRCDPISSHATLYWYQQALGQGPEFLTYFNYEAQPDKSGLPSDRFSAERPEGSISTLTIQRTEQRDSAMYRCASSLTPNTEAFFGQGTRLTVV.

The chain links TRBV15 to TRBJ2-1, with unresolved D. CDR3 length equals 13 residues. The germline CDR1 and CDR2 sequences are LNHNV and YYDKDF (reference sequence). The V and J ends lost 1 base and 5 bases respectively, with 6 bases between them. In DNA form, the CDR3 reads TGTGCCACCAGCAGAGCCTTAAACAATGAGCAGTTCTTC. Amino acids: CATSRALNNEQFF.

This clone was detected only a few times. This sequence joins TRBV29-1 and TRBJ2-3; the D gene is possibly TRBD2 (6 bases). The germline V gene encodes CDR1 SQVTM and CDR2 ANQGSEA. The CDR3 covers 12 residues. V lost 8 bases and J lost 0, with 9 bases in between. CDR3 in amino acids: CSTGTSTDTQYF. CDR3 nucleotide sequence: TGCAGCACCGGGACTAGCACAGATACGCAGTATTTT.

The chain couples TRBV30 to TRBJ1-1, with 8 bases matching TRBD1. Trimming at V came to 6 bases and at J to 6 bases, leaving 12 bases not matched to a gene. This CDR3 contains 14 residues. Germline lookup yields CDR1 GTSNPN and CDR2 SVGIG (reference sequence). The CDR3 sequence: CACDRGWVTAEAFF. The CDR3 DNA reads TGTGCCTGCGACAGGGGTTGGGTTACGGCTGAAGCTTTCTTT.

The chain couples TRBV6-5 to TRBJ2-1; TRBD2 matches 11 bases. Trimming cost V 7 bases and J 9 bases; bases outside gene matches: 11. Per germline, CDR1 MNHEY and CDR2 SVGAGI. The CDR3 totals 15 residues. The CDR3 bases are TGTGCCAGCAACCCAAAACTAGCGGGAGCGGTTGAGCAGTTCTTC. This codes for CASNPKLAGAVEQFF.

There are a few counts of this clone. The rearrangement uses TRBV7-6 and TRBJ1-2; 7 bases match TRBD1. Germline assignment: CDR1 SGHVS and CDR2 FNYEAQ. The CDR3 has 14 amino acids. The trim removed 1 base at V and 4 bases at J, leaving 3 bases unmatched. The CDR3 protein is CASSLDAGGYGYTF. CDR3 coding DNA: TGTGCCAGCAGCTTAGATGCAGGGGGCTATGGCTACACCTTC.

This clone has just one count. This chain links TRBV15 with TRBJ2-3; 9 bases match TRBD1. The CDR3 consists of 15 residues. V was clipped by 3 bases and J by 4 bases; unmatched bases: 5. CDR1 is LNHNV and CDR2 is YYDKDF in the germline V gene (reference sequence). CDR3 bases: TGTGCCACCAGCAGCTACAGGGGGCGATCAGATACGCAGTATTTT. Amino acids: CATSSYRGRSDTQYF.

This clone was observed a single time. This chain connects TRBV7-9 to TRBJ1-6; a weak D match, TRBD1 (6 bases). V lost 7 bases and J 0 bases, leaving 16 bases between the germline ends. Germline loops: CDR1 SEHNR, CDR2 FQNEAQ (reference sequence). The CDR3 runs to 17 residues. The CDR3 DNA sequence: TGTGCCAGCAACGGAAACGACAGGAGCTCCTATAATTCACCCCTCCACTTT. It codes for CASNGNDRSSYNSPLHF.

The CDR3 reads CASSYDYGTQYF. The CDR3 DNA reads TGTGCCAGCAGTTACGACTACGGGACCCAGTACTTC. The chain carries TRBV6-5 and TRBJ2-5, with D maybe TRBD2 (5 bases). The V and J ends lost 2 bases and 7 bases respectively, with 8 bases between them. The CDR3 length is 12 residues. The germline V gene encodes CDR1 MNHEY and CDR2 SVGAGI.

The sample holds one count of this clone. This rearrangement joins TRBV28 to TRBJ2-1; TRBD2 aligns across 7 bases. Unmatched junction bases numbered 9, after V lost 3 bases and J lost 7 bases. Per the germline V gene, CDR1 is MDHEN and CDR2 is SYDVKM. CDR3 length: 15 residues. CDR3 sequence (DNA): TGTGCCAGCAGTTTTTTATCGGCGGGAGCGAATGAGCAGTTCTTC. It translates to CASSFLSAGANEQFF.

CDR3 nucleotide sequence: TGCGCCAGCAGCCAAACAGGGGGCTGGGGAGAGACCCAGTACTTC. It specifies CASSQTGGWGETQYF. The V and J genes are TRBV5-1 and TRBJ2-5, with 9 bases aligning to TRBD1. Germline V gene data show CDR1 as SGHRS and CDR2 as YFSETQ. After removal of 4 bases from V and 4 bases from J, the junction contained 8 bases not matched to a gene. The CDR3 totals 15 residues. Together with reference TRBV5-1 and TRBJ2-5, the CDR3 gives the full variable domain: KAGVTQTPRYLIKTRGQQVTLSCSPISGHRSVSWYQQTPGQGLQFLFEYFSETQRNKGNFPGRFSGRQFSNSRSEMNVSTLELGDSALYLCASSQTGGWGETQYFGPGTRLLVL.

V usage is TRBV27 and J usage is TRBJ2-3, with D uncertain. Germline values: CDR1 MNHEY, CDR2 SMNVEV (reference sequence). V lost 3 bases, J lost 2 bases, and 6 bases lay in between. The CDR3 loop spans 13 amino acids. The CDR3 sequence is CASSFTYTDTQYF. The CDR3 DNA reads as TGTGCCAGCAGTTTTACTTACACAGATACGCAGTATTTT.

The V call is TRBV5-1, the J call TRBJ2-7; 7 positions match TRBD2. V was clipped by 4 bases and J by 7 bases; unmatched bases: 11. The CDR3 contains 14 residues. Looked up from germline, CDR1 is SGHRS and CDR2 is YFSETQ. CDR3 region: CASSILADKGEQYF. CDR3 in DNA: TGCGCCAGCAGCATTCTAGCGGATAAAGGGGAGCAGTACTTC.

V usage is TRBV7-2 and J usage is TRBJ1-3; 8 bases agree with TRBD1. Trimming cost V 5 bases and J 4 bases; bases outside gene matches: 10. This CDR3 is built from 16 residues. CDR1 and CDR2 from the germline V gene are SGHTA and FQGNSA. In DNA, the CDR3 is TGTGCCAGCAGCCCGTGGGACAGGCCAGGGGGAAACACCATATATTTT. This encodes CASSPWDRPGGNTIYF.

CDR3 region: CACNQGFYEQYF. CDR3 nucleotide sequence: TGTGCCTGTAACCAGGGGTTTTACGAGCAGTACTTC. The chain employs TRBV30 and TRBJ2-5; weak D call: TRBD1 (6 bases). The closer fit of TRBJ2-7 to the DNA end suggests the J call may be wrong. Germline CDR1 reads GTSNPN; CDR2 reads SVGIG (reference sequence). This CDR3 region has 12 residues.

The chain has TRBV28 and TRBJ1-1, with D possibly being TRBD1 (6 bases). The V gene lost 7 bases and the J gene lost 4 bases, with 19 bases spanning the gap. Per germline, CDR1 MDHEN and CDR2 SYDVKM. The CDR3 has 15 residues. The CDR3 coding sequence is TGTGCCAGCAACACCGGGACACAGGAGTCCACTGAAGCTTTCTTT. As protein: CASNTGTQESTEAFF.

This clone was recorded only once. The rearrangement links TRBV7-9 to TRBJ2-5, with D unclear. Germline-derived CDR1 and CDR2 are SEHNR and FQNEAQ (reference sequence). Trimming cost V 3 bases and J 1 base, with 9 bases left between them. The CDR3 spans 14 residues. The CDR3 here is CASSFLTTQETQYF. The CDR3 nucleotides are TGTGCCAGCAGCTTTCTAACTACCCAAGAGACCCAGTACTTC.